The entry that follows covers one T cell receptor (beta chain) sequence. What it binds is unknown. This sample stems from a study of persistence of HIV-infected CD4 T cells. The overall study: A median of about 8 years of suppressive ART preceded sampling. Findings and limits, study-wide: TCRbeta richness was lower in CMV- and Gag-responding cells than in anti-CD3/anti-CD28-responding cells. Antigen-responding cells were enriched for degenerate expanded CDR3beta sequences. The rare CMV-responding cells with HIV-1 proviruses were not separately TCR-sequenced.

The immunoSEQ assay was version 4, run in survey mode. Sequencing used immunoSEQ multiplex PCR; TCRdb keeps in-frame clones, though not all of them. Here the sample spans over 10,000 clones, roughly 66% being singletons. Cells were stimulated with overlapping HIV-1 Gag 15-mer peptides. CD4+ T cells upregulating both CD40 ligand and CD69 were sorted as responding cells. The V gene lost 3 bases and the J gene lost 3 bases, with 12 bases spanning the gap. The CDR3 is made up of 15 amino acids. Germline CDR1 reads SGHVS; CDR2 reads FQNEAQ. The chain is built from TRBV7-8 and TRBJ2-1; possible D gene TRBD1, 5 bases. The receptor's source is an adult man with HIV who was CMV-seropositive. Source: CD4+ T cells sorted from PBMCs after roughly 17-hour stimulation, taken from a patient who received antiretroviral therapy. CDR3 amino acids: CASSFRAPLYNEQFF. The CDR3 DNA reads TGTGCCAGCAGCTTCAGGGCGCCCCTCTACAATGAGCAGTTCTTC.